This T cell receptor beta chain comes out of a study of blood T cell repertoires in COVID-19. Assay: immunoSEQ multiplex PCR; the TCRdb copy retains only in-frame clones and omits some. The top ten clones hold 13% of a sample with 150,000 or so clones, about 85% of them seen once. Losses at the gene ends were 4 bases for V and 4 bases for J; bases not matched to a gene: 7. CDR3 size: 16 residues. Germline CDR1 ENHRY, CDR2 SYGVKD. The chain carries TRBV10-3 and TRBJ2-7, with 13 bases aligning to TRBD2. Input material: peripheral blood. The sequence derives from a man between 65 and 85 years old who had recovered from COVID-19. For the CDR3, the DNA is TGTGCCATCAGTGTCGGGACTAGCGGGAATTTGTACGAGCAGTACTTC. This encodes CAISVGTSGNLYEQYF.